This TCR beta chain was sequenced during a study of a mutant IDH1 vaccine in newly diagnosed glioma. Whole-study findings and limits: Of all patients, 93.3% showed vaccine-induced immune responses.

Trimming removed 4 bases from V and 3 bases from J, with 15 bases in between. Germline assignment: CDR1 PRHDT and CDR2 FYEKMQ (reference sequence). The length of the CDR3 is 15 residues. On this clone: The target antigen is unknown.

The time point was: baseline, week 1 (first vaccination visit). Sample treatment: pre-vaccination baseline after standard-of-care therapy. Each astrocytoma in the donors was new, WHO grade 3 or 4, IDH1-mutant and ATRX-lost. Only in-frame clones appear in the TCRdb table, and some are missing; sequencing was by immunoSEQ multiplex PCR. This table holds about 88,000 clones, over 75% found once. The sequence was collected from a man aged 35 to 55 with glioma. Some clones in this sample may be carry-over from other donors' samples. The source was PBMCs, collected from a glioma patient treated with radiotherapy, temozolomide or both. The chain links TRBV13 to TRBJ2-5, with D maybe TRBD1 (6 bases). DNA of the CDR3: TGTGCCAGCAGCTCGATAGGGACATCTGAAGAGACCCAGTACTTC. Protein sequence: CASSSIGTSEETQYF.